This is a list of T cell receptor beta chains from one sample in a study of blood T cell repertoires in COVID-19. Assay: immunoSEQ multiplex PCR; the TCRdb copy retains only in-frame clones and omits some. The table records around 250,000 clones, roughly 86% of them present only once. Sequences were obtained from peripheral blood. Receptors were obtained from a man older than 75 with acute or convalescent COVID-19. Each CDR3 is given with its conserved first and last residue. The D gene is left open where the match is weak. The listing skips clone size in some rows; elsewhere it reads once, few, many or a size class.

d_gene	v_gene	j_gene	abundance	CDR3nt	CDR3aa
.	TRBV28	TRBJ1-1	.	TGTGCCAGCAGTTTGCGGAGGCCTAACACTGAAGCTTTCTTT	CASSLRRPNTEAFF
.	TRBV11-3	TRBJ2-1	.	TGTGCCAGTAGTGCGGCCGGCACCTACAATGAGCAGTTCTTC	CASSAAGTYNEQFF
.	TRBV11-3	TRBJ2-3	.	TGTGCCAGCAGCTTACAAGCCAGGGATACGCAGTATTTT	CASSLQARDTQYF
.	TRBV7-2	TRBJ1-3	once	TGTGCCAGCAGCTTAAGGCAGGGCTTAACCTCCTCTGGAAACACCATATATTTT	CASSLRQGLTSSGNTIYF
.	TRBV24-1	TRBJ2-7	once	TGTGCCACCAGTGGAGCGAGAGAGCAGTACTTC	CATSGAREQYF
.	TRBV21-1	TRBJ1-3	.	TGTGCCAGCAGCAACCCAGGGGGTGCCTCTGGAAACACCATATATTTT	CASSNPGGASGNTIYF
TRBD2	TRBV7-9	TRBJ2-1	.	TGTGCCAGCAGCCCCGGACTAGCGGGGGGTCGGGATGAGCAGTTCTTC	CASSPGLAGGRDEQFF
.	TRBV5-1	TRBJ1-3	.	TGCGCCAGCAGCCCGGGAACACTTGGAAACACCATATATTTT	CASSPGTLGNTIYF
TRBD1	TRBV5-1	TRBJ2-3	.	TGCGCCAGCAGCACAGGACAGGGGGTCGCAGATACGCAGTATTTT	CASSTGQGVADTQYF
.	TRBV9	TRBJ2-2	.	TGTGCCAGCAGCGTAGCGACTGAGAACACCGGGGAGCTGTTTTTT	CASSVATENTGELFF
.	TRBV12-3/TRBV12-4	TRBJ1-3	.	TGTGCCAGCAGAGAACAGGGTCGAAACACCATATATTTT	CASREQGRNTIYF
TRBD1	TRBV6-5	TRBJ1-1	.	TGTGCCAGCGGGGGACAGGGGGCTTCGAACACTGAAGCTTTCTTT	CASGGQGASNTEAFF
TRBD1	TRBV6-2/TRBV6-3	TRBJ1-6	.	TGTGCCAGCAGTTTGGGACAGCACAATTCACCCCTCCACTTT	CASSLGQHNSPLHF
.	TRBV19	TRBJ2-2	.	TGTGCCAGTGCAGACAGGCCCGGAACCGGGGAGCTGTTTTTT	CASADRPGTGELFF
.	TRBV3-1/TRBV3-2	TRBJ2-7	.	TGTGCCAGCAGCCATTCGGGAGGGGGCCCCTACGAGCAGTACTTC	CASSHSGGGPYEQYF
.	TRBV19	TRBJ1-5	once	TGTGCCAGCTGGGGCAGGGTCAATCAGCCCCAGCATTTT	CASWGRVNQPQHF
.	TRBV15	TRBJ2-2	.	TGTGCCACCAGCAGGACCCTGGGGGCGGGGGTCCTCACCGGGGAGCTGTTTTTT	CATSRTLGAGVLTGELFF
TRBD1	TRBV20-1	TRBJ2-7	.	TGCAGTGCTAGTGACGGACAGGGGGCTTCGGGCTACGAGCAGTACTTC	CSASDGQGASGYEQYF
.	TRBV6-2/TRBV6-3	TRBJ2-7	.	TGTGCCAGCAGTCCGCAGCGACAGGCTATCTACGAGCAGTACTTC	CASSPQRQAIYEQYF
.	TRBV28	TRBJ1-6	.	TGTGCCAGCAGCCTATACAGTAATTCACCCCTCCACTTT	CASSLYSNSPLHF
.	TRBV6-5	TRBJ1-6	.	TGTGCCAGCAGTTACTCGTCCGGGGTTAATGCACCCCTCCACTTT	CASSYSSGVNAPLHF
TRBD1	TRBV19	TRBJ1-1	.	TGTGCCAGTAGTACCCCCGGGACAGGGGGCACTGAAGCTTTCTTT	CASSTPGTGGTEAFF
.	TRBV6-6	TRBJ2-5	.	TGTGCCAGCAGCCCACCTGGCCCGTCAGAGACCCAGTACTTC	CASSPPGPSETQYF
.	TRBV6-6	TRBJ1-2	.	TGTGCCAGCAGTTACTCGGAGCGGAATGGCTACACCTTC	CASSYSERNGYTF
TRBD1	TRBV4-1	TRBJ2-3	.	TGCGCCAGCAAGGGGGCTGGTATAGATACGCAGTATTTT	CASKGAGIDTQYF
.	TRBV12-3/TRBV12-4	TRBJ1-1	.	TGTGCCAGCAGTTCGCGGGCGAACACTGAAGCTTTCTTT	CASSSRANTEAFF
TRBD2	TRBV7-3	TRBJ2-1	.	TGTGCCAGCAGCTCCGGACTAGCTTCGAAGCATGAGCAGTTCTTC	CASSSGLASKHEQFF
.	TRBV6-6	TRBJ1-4	.	TGTGCCAGCACCACGGTAGGAGGTGGAAAACTGTTTTTT	CASTTVGGGKLFF
.	TRBV5-1	TRBJ2-7	.	TGCGCCAGCAGCCGGGGACTTGGGGTCTACGAGCAGTACTTC	CASSRGLGVYEQYF
.	TRBV19	TRBJ1-2	.	TGTGCCAGTAAGCGGGATACGAGCTATGGCTACACCTTC	CASKRDTSYGYTF
.	TRBV6-5	TRBJ1-2	.	TGTGCCAGCAGGTTTTCGGTTGGCTACACCTTC	CASRFSVGYTF
.	TRBV11-2	TRBJ1-2	.	TGTGCCAGCAGCCTGCAGATTAACTATGGCTACACCTTC	CASSLQINYGYTF
.	TRBV6-5	TRBJ2-1	.	TGTGCCAGCAGGGCGGGCCTCTCCTACAATGAGCAGTTCTTC	CASRAGLSYNEQFF
TRBD1	TRBV6-5	TRBJ2-3	.	TGTGCCAGCACCGCAGACGTACAGGGGGATACGCAGTATTTT	CASTADVQGDTQYF
TRBD1	TRBV4-1	TRBJ1-5	.	TGCGCCAGCAGCCAAGAGGGGGGGACAGGGCGCCTCCCGAGGCAGCCCCAGCATTTT	CASSQEGGTGRLPRQPQHF
.	TRBV19	TRBJ2-1	.	TGTGCCAGTAGTATCCAGCGCCCCTACAATGAGCAGTTCTTC	CASSIQRPYNEQFF
.	TRBV3-1/TRBV3-2	TRBJ1-2	.	TGTGCCAGCAGGAGCGGGAACTATGGCTACACCTTC	CASRSGNYGYTF
TRBD1	TRBV5-1	TRBJ1-5	.	TGCGCCAGCAGCCCGGGACAGGGGGCCGGTCAGCCCCAGCATTTT	CASSPGQGAGQPQHF
TRBD2	TRBV5-1	TRBJ2-2	.	TGCGCCAGCACCGGGACTAGCGGGCCCGGGGAGCTGTTTTTT	CASTGTSGPGELFF
TRBD1	TRBV3-1/TRBV3-2	TRBJ1-3	.	TGTGCCAGCAGCCAAGGGACAGGGTTATCCGGAAACACCATATATTTT	CASSQGTGLSGNTIYF
.	TRBV5-4	TRBJ1-1	.	TGTGCCAGCAGCTCCCCTTCGGGTAACACTGAAGCTTTCTTT	CASSSPSGNTEAFF
.	TRBV7-2	TRBJ2-3	.	TGTGCCAGCAGGCAGGCCGGTACGACAGATACGCAGTATTTT	CASRQAGTTDTQYF
.	TRBV9	TRBJ2-1	.	TGTGCCAGCAGCGTAGAATTAGCGGACTACAATGAGCAGTTCTTC	CASSVELADYNEQFF
TRBD2	TRBV5-8	TRBJ2-1	.	TGTGCCAGCAGCTCGTTAGCGGGGCAGCAGTTCTTC	CASSSLAGQQFF
.	TRBV7-2	TRBJ2-1	.	TGTGCCAGCAGTCCATTTGGGAGCTCCTACAATGAGCAGTTCTTC	CASSPFGSSYNEQFF
TRBD1	TRBV6-5	TRBJ2-7	once	TGTGCCAGCAGTTACCGGGACAGGCCCCTGTACGAGCAGTACTTC	CASSYRDRPLYEQYF
.	TRBV28	TRBJ1-2	.	TGTGCCAGCAGTTTATTTGGGGGGGTATACGGCTACACCTTC	CASSLFGGVYGYTF
.	TRBV6-2/TRBV6-3	TRBJ1-2	.	TGTGCCAGCAGTTACGACAGAATAGGTGGCTACACCTTC	CASSYDRIGGYTF
TRBD1	TRBV5-1	TRBJ2-3	.	TGCGCCAGCAGCTTGGAGGGGGCACCCACAGATACGCAGTATTTT	CASSLEGAPTDTQYF
TRBD2	TRBV5-1	TRBJ2-1	.	TGCGCCAGCAGCTTGGGGACTAGCGGGAGAGAACAGTTCTTC	CASSLGTSGREQFF
.	TRBV18	TRBJ1-1	.	TGTGCCAGCTCACCAGCTGCGTCAGGGACTGAAGCTTTCTTT	CASSPAASGTEAFF
.	TRBV7-8	TRBJ2-5	once	TGTGCCAGCAGCACCCGATCGGGACAACTGTACCAAGAGACCCAGTACTTC	CASSTRSGQLYQETQYF
TRBD1	TRBV19	TRBJ2-7	.	TGTGCCAGTAGTCGCCGGGACAGGGGGCCCAACGAGCAGTACTTC	CASSRRDRGPNEQYF
.	TRBV2	TRBJ2-3	once	TGTGCCAGCAGGACAGGGACTAGCACAGATACGCAGTATTTT	CASRTGTSTDTQYF
TRBD1	TRBV6-5	TRBJ1-5	.	TGTGCCAGCCAGGGGGTGTATAGCAATCAGCCCCAGCATTTT	CASQGVYSNQPQHF
.	TRBV7-9	TRBJ1-2	.	TGTGCCAGCGTGAATTCCCAGGGAGGGGATACGGATGGCTACACCTTC	CASVNSQGGDTDGYTF
TRBD2	TRBV5-4	TRBJ2-7	few	TGTGCCAGCAGCCTGGCCGGGGGGTTCGAGCAGTACTTC	CASSLAGGFEQYF
.	TRBV5-1	TRBJ2-2	.	TGCGCCAGCAGGATGGGGTCTAGCGCGAACACCGGGGAGCTGTTTTTT	CASRMGSSANTGELFF
TRBD1	TRBV6-5	TRBJ2-7	.	TGTGCCAGCAGAGTGACAGGGGGCGGTTACGAGCAGTACTTC	CASRVTGGGYEQYF
.	TRBV2	TRBJ1-5	.	TGTGCCAGCAGTGAACAGGGTAGCAATCAGCCCCAGCATTTT	CASSEQGSNQPQHF